What follows is one T cell receptor (beta chain) and its context. These data come from a study of cytomegalovirus exposure and HLA in healthy donors. The study ran its PCR with 60 Vbeta and 13 Jbeta primers. Profiling relied on immunoSEQ multiplex PCR, and the TCRdb table lists in-frame clones only, not all of them. The top ten hold around 1.8% of the sample, which has 140,000 or so clones, roughly 62% seen once. Trimming took 5 bases from V and 6 from J; bases not matched to a gene: 4. The germline V gene encodes CDR1 GTSNPN and CDR2 SVGIG (reference sequence). The CDR3 has 14 residues. The chain carries TRBV30 and TRBJ2-3; 14 nucleotides align to TRBD2. The clonotype was recovered from a male donor in good health and CMV-seronegative. Sequencing input: PBMCs. CDR3 amino acids: CAWRRLAGGDTQYF. As DNA, the CDR3 is TGTGCCTGGCGCAGACTAGCGGGGGGGGATACGCAGTATTTT. Together with reference TRBV30 and TRBJ2-3, the CDR3 gives the full variable domain: SQTIHQWPATLVQPVGSPLSLECTVEGTSNPNLYWYRQAAGRGLQLLFYSVGIGQISSEVPQNLSASRPQDRQFILSSKKLLLSDSGFYLCAWRRLAGGDTQYFGPGTRLTVL.